These 28 T cell receptor beta chains were sequenced from one sample in a study of blood T cell repertoires in COVID-19. Only in-frame clones appear in the TCRdb table, and some are missing; sequencing was by immunoSEQ multiplex PCR. The profile shows approximately 380,000 clones, approximately 89% of them singletons. The sample was PBMCs or T cells enriched from blood (not recorded which). These receptor sequences come from a middle-aged woman who had been exposed to COVID-19.

The rearrangement links TRBV6-5 to TRBJ1-2; the D is unclear. CDR3 length: 14 residues. Germline V gene data show CDR1 as MNHEY and CDR2 as SVGAGI. V gave up 7 bases and J gave up 8 bases, with 20 bases separating them. Here the CDR3 reads CASTAVVLRRGYTF. CDR3 nucleotide sequence: TGTGCCAGCACCGCTGTGGTTCTTCGGAGGGGCTACACCTTC.

The chain's CDR3 is CASSVASGSRGSETQYF. The CDR3 DNA reads TGCGCCAGCAGTGTGGCTAGCGGGAGTCGGGGATCGGAGACCCAGTACTTC. The rearrangement links TRBV5-1 to TRBJ2-5; 10 bases fit TRBD2. The ends lost 5 bases at V and 5 bases at J; junction bases unmatched: 15. CDR3 length: 17 residues. CDR1 and CDR2 (germline): SGHRS, YFSETQ.

V gene TRBV19 combines with J gene TRBJ2-7, with TRBD2 matching 8 bases. Germline lookup yields CDR1 LNHDA and CDR2 SQIVND (reference sequence). J was trimmed by 2 bases and V by 1 base; bases with no gene match: 1. The CDR3 contains 14 residues. The CDR3 bases are TGTGCCAGTAGTATAGCGGGAGGGCCCTACGAGCAGTACTTC. This encodes CASSIAGGPYEQYF.

The V call is TRBV4-1, the J call TRBJ2-7, with 10 bases fitting TRBD2. V trimming: 4 bases; J trimming: 4 bases; junction bases outside the gene matches: 13. CDR3 size: 17 residues. Germline V gives CDR1 MGHRA, CDR2 YSYEKL. DNA of the CDR3: TGCGCCAGCAGCCCGCGTCCTCTAGCGGGAGAACTATACGAGCAGTACTTC. It codes for CASSPRPLAGELYEQYF.

The V call is TRBV10-1, the J call TRBJ1-5, with TRBD1 matching over 9 bases. This CDR3 has 13 residues. V shed 9 bases and J 5 bases; nucleotides not matched to a gene: 5. Germline loops: CDR1 WNHNN, CDR2 SYGVQD (reference sequence). This chain's CDR3 is CASGQGIDQPQHF. The CDR3 DNA follows: TGCGCCAGTGGACAGGGGATCGATCAGCCCCAGCATTTT.

This chain uses TRBV7-9 with TRBJ2-3; TRBD2 matches at 7 bases. Germline V lookup: CDR1 SEHNR, CDR2 FQNEAQ (reference sequence). The CDR3 is 17 residues long. Trimming removed 1 base from V and 3 bases from J; junction bases left unmatched: 10. CDR3 residues: CASSLVRAGAETDTQYF. In DNA form, the CDR3 reads TGTGCCAGCAGCTTAGTAAGGGCGGGAGCGGAGACAGATACGCAGTATTTT.

This clone has more than one count but fewer than ten. This chain connects TRBV5-1 to TRBJ2-1; 9 nucleotides align to TRBD2. Germline-derived CDR1 and CDR2 are SGHRS and YFSETQ. This CDR3 comprises 16 residues. The junction had 10 bases not matched to a gene; V was cut back by 0 bases and J by 9 bases. CDR3 sequence (DNA): TGCGCCAGCAGCTTGGACCCGGGGCGGGGGGGCCGTGAGCAGTTCTTC. As protein: CASSLDPGRGGREQFF.

The chain uses TRBV6-1 and TRBJ2-7; TRBD2 agrees at 8 bases. Germline V lookup: CDR1 MNHNS, CDR2 SASEGT. V was clipped by 2 bases and J by 3 bases; unmatched bases: 6. This CDR3 spans 15 amino acids. CDR3 region: CASSESGGLGYEQYF. The DNA for the CDR3 is TGTGCCAGCAGTGAAAGCGGGGGATTGGGCTACGAGCAGTACTTC.

V usage is TRBV6-6 and J usage is TRBJ1-4; no clear D. The CDR3 totals 14 residues. V lost 2 bases to trimming and J lost 5 bases, with 9 bases between them. Per the germline V gene, CDR1 is MNHNY and CDR2 is SVGAGI (reference sequence). The CDR3 coding sequence is TGTGCCAGCAGTTACAAGCAGGCCAATGAAAAACTGTTTTTT. Translation gives CASSYKQANEKLFF.

Notes on this clone: This sample includes further DNA sequences coding for the same CDR3. The chain employs TRBV18 and TRBJ1-5; D not resolved. The CDR3 totals 12 residues. CDR1 and CDR2 (germline): KGHSH, LQKENI. Between the trimmed V and J ends, which lost 6 bases and 6 bases, there was a span of 9 bases. CDR3 in DNA: TGTGCCAGCTCGACGGGAGGTCAGCCCCAGCATTTT. It translates to CASSTGGQPQHF.

V and J are TRBV13 and TRBJ1-1; weak D call: TRBD1 (5 bases). V lost 5 bases, J lost 10 bases, and 26 bases lay in between. The CDR3 consists of 16 residues. Germline values: CDR1 PRHDT, CDR2 FYEKMQ (reference sequence). CDR3 region: CASSLRQTWGDLGAFF. The CDR3 DNA sequence: TGTGCCAGCAGCCTTCGCCAGACCTGGGGGGACCTCGGAGCTTTCTTT. The whole variable domain, remainder taken from reference TRBV13 and TRBJ1-1, is AAGVIQSPRHLIKEKRETATLKCYPIPRHDTVYWYQQGPGQDPQFLISFYEKMQSDKGSIPDRFSAQQFSDYHSELNMSSLELGDSALYFCASSLRQTWGDLGAFFGQGTRLTVV.

The chain joins TRBV18 to TRBJ1-1, with 9 bases identical to TRBD1. The V gene's germline CDR1 is KGHSH and CDR2 LQKENI. With V trimmed by 3 bases and J by 1 base, 6 bases remained unmatched. The CDR3 is made up of 16 amino acids. The CDR3 loop is CASSPRQGVENTEAFF. CDR3 DNA: TGTGCCAGCTCACCGAGACAGGGGGTAGAGAACACTGAAGCTTTCTTT.

This chain joins TRBV29-1 and TRBJ1-2; a weak D match, TRBD1 (6 bases). Trimming took off 7 bases at V and 6 bases at J, with 12 bases between the two ends. The length of the CDR3 is 11 residues. Germline lookup yields CDR1 SQVTM and CDR2 ANQGSEA. CDR3: CSGGGADGYTF. The CDR3 nucleotides read TGCAGCGGAGGGGGGGCTGATGGCTACACCTTC.

The V gene is TRBV15, the J gene TRBJ2-5; D possibly corresponds to TRBD2 (8 bases). Looked up from germline, CDR1 is LNHNV and CDR2 is YYDKDF (reference sequence). The CDR3 has 17 residues. V was clipped by 3 bases and J by 2 bases, with 19 bases between them. CDR3: CATSRSGGTALQETQYF. CDR3 in DNA: TGTGCCACCAGCAGGTCGGGAGGGACAGCATTACAAGAGACCCAGTACTTC.

The chain joins TRBV5-4 to TRBJ2-3; 9 bases map to TRBD2. Germline CDR1 is SGHNT and CDR2 is YYREEE (reference sequence). The junction had 2 bases not matched to a gene; V was cut back by 6 bases and J by 0 bases. The CDR3 has 14 amino acids. DNA for the CDR3: TGTGCCAGCACTAGCGGGGTTAGCACAGATACGCAGTATTTT. Its translation: CASTSGVSTDTQYF.

This chain joins TRBV29-1 and TRBJ1-2; TRBD1 matches 7 bases. Germline CDR1 is SQVTM and CDR2 is ANQGSEA. The CDR3 totals 13 residues. V gave up 7 bases and J gave up 7 bases; unmatched junction bases: 12. CDR3 protein: CSGADRTSAGYTF. CDR3 bases: TGCAGCGGGGCGGACAGGACGTCTGCTGGCTACACCTTC. The variable domain in full, with the rest retrieved from reference TRBV29-1 and TRBJ1-2, is SAVISQKPSRDICQRGTSLTIQCQVDSQVTMMFWYRQQPGQSLTLIATANQGSEATYESGFVIDKFPISRPNLTFSTLTVSNMSPEDSSIYLCSGADRTSAGYTFGSGTRLTVV.

J is TRBJ1-1 and V is TRBV5-5; TRBD1 matches at 7 bases. CDR3 size: 13 residues. The germline V gene has CDR1 SGHKS and CDR2 YYEKEE (reference sequence). With V trimmed by 4 bases and J by 8 bases, 8 bases remained unmatched. CDR3 protein: CASSGTVGAEAFF. In nucleotides, the CDR3 is TGTGCCAGCAGCGGGACAGTTGGGGCCGAAGCTTTCTTT.

V is TRBV15 and J is TRBJ1-5; D is undetermined. The CDR3 loop spans 12 amino acids. Germline V gives CDR1 LNHNV, CDR2 YYDKDF (reference sequence). With 2 bases removed from V and 4 bases from J, the gap between germline ends came to 3 bases. The chain's CDR3 is CATSRQNQPQHF. The CDR3 coding sequence is TGTGCCACCAGCAGACAAAATCAGCCCCAGCATTTT.

The V and J genes are TRBV25-1 and TRBJ2-7; 10 bases are shared with TRBD2. The CDR3 extends over 16 amino acids. The germline CDR1 and CDR2 sequences are MGHDK and SYGVNS. V was clipped by 3 bases and J by 1 base; unmatched bases: 6. CDR3: CASSDPQLAGSYEQYF. The CDR3 DNA reads as TGTGCCAGCAGTGACCCTCAACTAGCGGGATCCTACGAGCAGTACTTC.

This clone has only a few counts. The chain recombines TRBV4-1 with TRBJ2-7; no clear D gene. Looked up from germline, CDR1 is MGHRA and CDR2 is YSYEKL. Trimming pared 4 bases from V and 3 bases from J, leaving 13 bases between. This CDR3 spans 14 amino acids. CDR3 in amino acids: CASSLQVVDYEQYF. For the CDR3, the DNA is TGCGCCAGCAGCCTCCAGGTAGTAGACTACGAGCAGTACTTC.

This sequence joins TRBV24-1 and TRBJ1-1; a weak D match, TRBD1 (5 bases). There are 15 residues in the CDR3. V was pared by 2 bases and J by 11 bases, with 20 bases between. The germline gives CDR1 KGHDR, CDR2 SFDVKD. For the CDR3, the DNA is TGTGCCACCAGTGATTCCTCTCTTCGGGGGGATGAGGCTTTCTTT. Translating gives CATSDSSLRGDEAFF.

This chain joins TRBV3-1 (or the pseudogene TRBV3-2) and TRBJ1-4, with D unclear. This CDR3 has 15 residues. Trimming pared 1 base from V and 5 bases from J, leaving 11 bases between. Germline loops: CDR1 LGHDT, CDR2 YNNKEL (reference sequence). DNA for the CDR3: TGTGCCAGCAGCCAAGGGCGGTTTCCGAATGAAAAACTGTTTTTT. Amino acids: CASSQGRFPNEKLFF.

The chain is built from TRBV4-3 and TRBJ1-2; D not resolved. The germline CDR1 and CDR2 sequences are LGHNA and YSLEER. Deletions cut 1 base from V and 8 bases from J, with 20 bases between. The CDR3 has 16 residues. The CDR3 reads CASSQASGTTERGYTF. In DNA form, the CDR3 reads TGCGCCAGCAGCCAAGCGTCAGGCACTACGGAGCGGGGCTACACCTTC.

The chain couples TRBV30 to TRBJ1-1; 8 nucleotides match TRBD1. V trimming: 2 bases; J trimming: 1 base; junction bases outside the gene matches: 3. Germline V gene sequence: CDR1 GTSNPN, CDR2 SVGIG (reference sequence). There are 14 residues in the CDR3. The CDR3 sequence is CAWSRTGQNTEAFF. In DNA form, the CDR3 reads TGTGCCTGGAGTCGGACAGGGCAGAACACTGAAGCTTTCTTT.

The J gene is TRBJ1-1, the V gene TRBV7-9, with 8 bases lining up with TRBD1. V was clipped by 5 bases and J by 2 bases; unmatched bases: 19. This CDR3 has 19 amino acids. Per the germline V gene, CDR1 is SEHNR and CDR2 is FQNEAQ (reference sequence). CDR3 DNA: TGTGCCAGCAGCACACCAGGTTGGGGCAGGGGGCGATCCAACACTGAAGCTTTCTTT. It specifies CASSTPGWGRGRSNTEAFF.

The chain links TRBV18 to TRBJ1-5, with TRBD1 matching 10 bases. Germline CDR1 is KGHSH and CDR2 is LQKENI. V shed 5 bases, J shed 3 bases, and the junction held 7 bases outside the gene matches. CDR3 size: 16 residues. The CDR3 loop reads CASSKKGQGLNQPQHF. CDR3 nucleotides: TGTGCCAGCTCAAAAAAGGGACAGGGGCTCAATCAGCCCCAGCATTTT.

The genes are TRBV9 and TRBJ2-7, with D possibly TRBD2 on 5 matching bases. Trimming cost V 0 bases and J 4 bases, with 17 bases left between them. The V gene's germline CDR1 is SGDLS and CDR2 YYNGEE. CDR3 size: 16 residues. The CDR3 reads CASSVGRRAAVYEQYF. Here the CDR3 DNA reads TGTGCCAGCAGCGTAGGGCGGCGGGCAGCAGTATACGAGCAGTACTTC.

The chain uses TRBV3-1 (or the pseudogene TRBV3-2) and TRBJ2-7; TRBD1 agrees at 10 bases. V shed 1 base and J 5 bases; nucleotides not matched to a gene: 5. The CDR3 extends over 15 amino acids. Germline V gene data show CDR1 as LGHDT and CDR2 as YNNKEL (reference sequence). The CDR3 sequence: CASSQGGGTGDEQYF. CDR3 sequence (DNA): TGTGCCAGCAGCCAAGGAGGAGGGACAGGGGACGAGCAGTACTTC.